Listed below are T cell receptor beta chains from one sample, sequenced in a study of shared clonotypes between healthy human individuals. The repertoire was sequenced with immunoSEQ multiplex PCR; TCRdb's copy has only in-frame clones and lacks some. The repertoire holds fewer than 1.8 million clones, with approximately 98.5% as singletons. The sequenced sample was naive CD4+ T cells sorted from blood. All receptors come from a man aged 25 to 45 in good health. The CDR3 runs from the conserved cysteine through the conserved F or W.

v_call: TRBV5-1; j_call: TRBJ2-5; cdr3_aa: CASSRGQEETQYF
v_call: TRBV19; j_call: TRBJ1-3; cdr3_aa: CASSIRGPGNTIYF
v_call: TRBV5-1; j_call: TRBJ1-2; cdr3_aa: CASSLERYGYTF
v_call: TRBV18; j_call: TRBJ2-5; cdr3_aa: CASSPGVETQYF
v_call: TRBV6-9; j_call: TRBJ1-2; cdr3_aa: CASSLGRKDDYGYTF
v_call: TRBV27; j_call: TRBJ2-1; cdr3_aa: CASSSSTQGAREQFF
v_call: TRBV9; j_call: TRBJ2-1; cdr3_aa: CASSVVPTSGRAGNEQFF
v_call: TRBV19; j_call: TRBJ2-7; cdr3_aa: CASSTTGPAAYEQYF
v_call: TRBV9; j_call: TRBJ2-3; cdr3_aa: CASSVGGSTDTQYF
v_call: TRBV6-5; j_call: TRBJ1-1; cdr3_aa: CAAGTGVVNTEAFF
v_call: TRBV18; j_call: TRBJ2-5; cdr3_aa: CASSPRSKETQYF
v_call: TRBV15; j_call: TRBJ2-7; cdr3_aa: CATSRDLSSSYEQYF
v_call: TRBV9; j_call: TRBJ1-5; cdr3_aa: CASSEQGLNNQPQHF
v_call: TRBV5-4; j_call: TRBJ1-1; cdr3_aa: CASSGQLGGTEAFF
v_call: TRBV5-8; j_call: TRBJ2-1; cdr3_aa: CASIQRLAGGLGVQFF
v_call: TRBV5-4; j_call: TRBJ1-1; cdr3_aa: CASSSFSANTEAFF
v_call: TRBV7-8; j_call: TRBJ2-7; cdr3_aa: CASSISGTGIEQYF
v_call: TRBV9; j_call: TRBJ1-1; cdr3_aa: CASSVGQGGTEAFF
v_call: TRBV29-1; j_call: TRBJ2-7; cdr3_aa: CSVRGSPGSSYEQYF
v_call: TRBV7-8; j_call: TRBJ1-5; cdr3_aa: CASSLVSGGTGKYSNQPQHF
v_call: TRBV7-6; j_call: TRBJ1-2; cdr3_aa: CASSFGQSGRGYTF
v_call: TRBV18; j_call: TRBJ1-5; cdr3_aa: CASSPFESQPQHF
v_call: TRBV27; j_call: TRBJ2-7; cdr3_aa: CASSVEGPDYEQYF
v_call: TRBV5-1; j_call: TRBJ2-2; cdr3_aa: CASSLQGQPVVELFF
v_call: TRBV7-8; j_call: TRBJ2-1; cdr3_aa: CASRNRRPDNEQFF
v_call: TRBV7-6; j_call: TRBJ1-4; cdr3_aa: CASSLGQHVGNEKLFF
v_call: TRBV7-3; j_call: TRBJ2-5; cdr3_aa: CASSPTGRGETQYF
v_call: TRBV5-1; j_call: TRBJ2-7; cdr3_aa: CASSLTGSYEQYF
v_call: TRBV7-8; j_call: TRBJ2-7; cdr3_aa: CASSLAPGPYEQYF
v_call: TRBV10-1; j_call: TRBJ2-1; cdr3_aa: CASTDVGTSVCDEQFF
v_call: TRBV27; j_call: TRBJ2-1; cdr3_aa: CASSSRGSYNEQFF
v_call: TRBV28; j_call: TRBJ1-1; cdr3_aa: CASTLFGQGNTEAFF
v_call: TRBV5-1; j_call: TRBJ1-3; cdr3_aa: CASSLDGQSGNTIYF
v_call: TRBV6-1; j_call: TRBJ2-7; cdr3_aa: CASSEGLGGAYEQYF
v_call: TRBV27; j_call: TRBJ2-1; cdr3_aa: CASSPPSLWMTTYNEQFF
v_call: TRBV5-4; j_call: TRBJ2-2; cdr3_aa: CASSFGLADSARTGELFF
v_call: TRBV28; j_call: TRBJ2-7; cdr3_aa: CASSSTGQTSYEQYF
v_call: TRBV5-1; j_call: TRBJ2-1; cdr3_aa: CASSGGSSYNEQFF
v_call: TRBV28; j_call: TRBJ1-2; cdr3_aa: CASSLEDYGYTF
v_call: TRBV7-9; j_call: TRBJ2-1; cdr3_aa: CASSLRPGIERTNNEQFF
v_call: TRBV7-2; j_call: TRBJ2-5; cdr3_aa: CASSPGTTIQETQYF
v_call: TRBV7-6; j_call: TRBJ1-1; cdr3_aa: CASSGTGTLAEAFF
v_call: TRBV29-1; j_call: TRBJ2-7; cdr3_aa: CSVGLVGLSHEQYF
v_call: TRBV2; j_call: TRBJ2-7; cdr3_aa: CASTAIQTGTPYEQYF
v_call: TRBV5-5; j_call: TRBJ2-1; cdr3_aa: CASSRLAGIYEQFF
v_call: TRBV5-1; j_call: TRBJ2-5; cdr3_aa: CASSLLPGNQETQYF
v_call: TRBV7-2; j_call: TRBJ2-3; cdr3_aa: CASSPRLAGATDTQYF
v_call: TRBV18; j_call: TRBJ1-5; cdr3_aa: CASSPFRDRNQPQHF
v_call: TRBV9; j_call: TRBJ2-2; cdr3_aa: CASSVLARDPTNTGELFF
v_call: TRBV15; j_call: TRBJ2-2; cdr3_aa: CATSSLLATKNTGELFF